The next 23 T cell receptor beta chains were all read from a single sample in a study of blood T cell repertoires in COVID-19. Assay: immunoSEQ multiplex PCR; the TCRdb copy retains only in-frame clones and omits some. The sample lists some 77,000 clones, approximately 88% occurring once. Sequences were obtained from peripheral blood. These receptors were taken from a man aged 30 to 39 with acute or convalescent COVID-19.

The chain recombines TRBV5-1 with TRBJ2-5; D is undetermined. Germline V CDR1 and CDR2: SGHRS, YFSETQ. Trimming pared 4 bases from V and 7 bases from J, leaving 17 bases between. CDR3 size: 14 residues. CDR3 region: CASSLDGSPGTQYF. CDR3 DNA sequence: TGCGCCAGCAGCCTGGACGGCTCCCCAGGGACCCAGTACTTC.

J is TRBJ1-4 and V is TRBV30; possible D gene TRBD1, 6 bases. Germline CDR1 is GTSNPN and CDR2 is SVGIG (reference sequence). V was shortened by 4 bases and J by 7 bases, with 10 bases between the two germline ends. CDR3 length equals 12 residues. CDR3: CAWNAQGEKLFF. The CDR3 DNA is TGTGCCTGGAATGCACAGGGTGAAAAACTGTTTTTT.

The V call is TRBV9, the J call TRBJ2-5; TRBD1 might be the D (7 bases). V shed 4 bases and J shed 4 bases, with 29 bases lying between them. Per germline, CDR1 SGDLS and CDR2 YYNGEE. This CDR3 is 19 amino acids long. The CDR3 sequence is CASSLRDRGDAGLAETQYF. Written as DNA, the CDR3 is TGTGCCAGCAGCCTCCGGGACAGAGGGGATGCGGGACTCGCAGAGACCCAGTACTTC.

The J gene is TRBJ1-1, the V gene TRBV30, with D uncertain. Trimming pared 0 bases from V and 1 base from J, leaving 6 bases between. The germline V gene encodes CDR1 GTSNPN and CDR2 SVGIG (reference sequence). This CDR3 spans 13 amino acids. This CDR3 is CAWSVWQNTEAFF. In DNA form, the CDR3 reads TGTGCCTGGAGTGTATGGCAGAACACTGAAGCTTTCTTT.

V and J are TRBV29-1 and TRBJ2-6; D unclear. Between the trimmed V and J ends, which lost 6 bases and 4 bases, there was a span of 13 bases. CDR3 length equals 14 residues. CDR1 and CDR2 (germline): SQVTM, ANQGSEA. The CDR3 is CSVSTREGANVLTF. In DNA form, the CDR3 reads TGCAGCGTCTCTACTCGTGAGGGGGCCAACGTCCTGACTTTC.

The CDR3 protein is CAWSQGNEQYF. CDR3 DNA sequence: TGTGCCTGGAGTCAGGGAAACGAGCAGTACTTC. The J gene is TRBJ2-7, the V gene TRBV30; TRBD1 might be the D (5 bases). The V and J ends lost 2 bases and 5 bases respectively, with 7 bases between them. CDR1 is GTSNPN and CDR2 is SVGIG in the germline V gene (reference sequence). The CDR3 totals 11 residues.

The genes are TRBV6-5 and TRBJ1-4; no reliable D call. V lost 0 bases and J lost 8, with 10 bases in between. This CDR3 spans 14 amino acids. CDR1 and CDR2 (germline): MNHEY, SVGAGI. The CDR3 DNA is TGTGCCAGCAGTTACTCGAGCCGGTACGAAAAACTGTTTTTT. Its translation: CASSYSSRYEKLFF.

CDR3 bases: TGTGCCAGCAGTGGTGGGGAGCAGAGCCGCATTGAAAACACCGGGGAGCTGTTTTTT. Its translation: CASSGGEQSRIENTGELFF. The chain links TRBV6-4 to TRBJ2-2; possibly TRBD2 for D (5 bases). The CDR3 is 19 residues long. Germline V gene lookup returns CDR1 MRHNA and CDR2 SNTAGT. V was trimmed by 4 bases and J by 2 bases, leaving 23 bases between them.

This chain uses TRBV5-5 with TRBJ2-7; D is possibly TRBD2 (6 bases). The V end lost 2 bases, the J end lost 7 bases, and 19 bases lay between the germline ends. The CDR3 runs 15 residues. In germline, CDR1 is SGHKS, CDR2 YYEKEE (reference sequence). CDR3 nucleotides: TGTGCCAGCAGCTTTTCCCCGACTAGTATTTCTGAGCAGTACTTC. This codes for CASSFSPTSISEQYF.

The chain uses TRBV7-9 and TRBJ2-5; 7 bases match TRBD2. The CDR3 runs 15 residues. The V and J ends lost 2 bases and 5 bases, in that order; junction bases with no gene match: 8. Germline lookup yields CDR1 SEHNR and CDR2 FQNEAQ (reference sequence). The CDR3 DNA reads TGTGCCAGCAGCTTAACCGCGGGAGTTGGGGAGACCCAGTACTTC. As protein: CASSLTAGVGETQYF.

The chain uses TRBV10-2 and TRBJ1-5; D might be TRBD1 (5 bases). The CDR3 runs to 16 residues. Germline V gene data show CDR1 as WSHSY and CDR2 as SAAADI. Trimming took off 6 bases at V and 3 bases at J, with 18 bases between the two ends. The CDR3 nucleotides are TGCGCCAGCAGCCCATTTTATGGGGGGTACAATCAGCCCCAGCATTTT. Translated: CASSPFYGGYNQPQHF.

In this sample, this clone turned up once. V is TRBV29-1 and J is TRBJ1-2, with 7 bases that match TRBD1. The germline gives CDR1 SQVTM, CDR2 ANQGSEA. CDR3 length equals 13 residues. Unmatched junction bases numbered 5, after V lost 3 bases and J lost 4 bases. The CDR3 DNA follows: TGCAGCGTTGACCCCGGGACAGCCTATGGCTACACCTTC. This gives the protein CSVDPGTAYGYTF.

This sequence joins TRBV18 and TRBJ1-1; D might be TRBD1 (5 bases). Germline V lookup: CDR1 KGHSH, CDR2 LQKENI. CDR3 length: 17 residues. The germline V and J ends were trimmed by 2 bases and 0 bases, with 16 bases remaining between them. Written as DNA, the CDR3 is TGTGCCAGCTCACCAGTACGACAGCGGGGAGTGAACACTGAAGCTTTCTTT. Translated, it gives CASSPVRQRGVNTEAFF.

The rearrangement joins TRBV5-1 to TRBJ2-5, with TRBD2 matching over 12 bases. The ends lost 7 bases at V and 4 bases at J; junction bases unmatched: 11. This CDR3 region has 16 residues. The germline V gene has CDR1 SGHRS and CDR2 YFSETQ. The CDR3 loop is CASETSGRPKGETQYF. CDR3 nucleotide sequence: TGCGCCAGCGAAACTAGCGGGAGGCCTAAGGGAGAGACCCAGTACTTC.

The chain uses TRBV10-2 and TRBJ1-5; TRBD1 matches at 7 bases. The CDR3 runs 14 residues. Germline V gives CDR1 WSHSY, CDR2 SAAADI. With 6 bases clipped from V and 3 bases from J, the junction kept 5 bases outside the gene matches. As DNA, the CDR3 is TGCGCCAGCAGGGTAGGGGGCATCAATCAGCCCCAGCATTTT. This translates into CASRVGGINQPQHF.

Only a few counts were recorded for this clone. The V call is TRBV19, the J call TRBJ2-1; 12 bases are shared with TRBD2. This CDR3 contains 17 residues. Germline CDR1 and CDR2: LNHDA and SQIVND (reference sequence). J was trimmed by 10 bases and V by 3 bases; bases with no gene match: 13. The CDR3 DNA reads TGTGCCAGTAGTATGGGTCTAGCGGGAGGGCCGGGAGCAGAGCAGTTCTTC. It yields the protein CASSMGLAGGPGAEQFF.

V gene TRBV7-2 combines with J gene TRBJ1-5, with TRBD1 matching 9 bases. Trimming cost V 5 bases and J 6 bases; bases outside gene matches: 2. This CDR3 comprises 13 residues. The V gene's germline CDR1 is SGHTA and CDR2 FQGNSA. CDR3 loop: CASSRTGVQPQHF. Here the CDR3 DNA reads TGTGCCAGCAGCCGGACAGGGGTTCAGCCCCAGCATTTT.

V gene TRBV6-5 combines with J gene TRBJ1-3, with D possibly TRBD1 on 5 matching bases. Germline V gene data show CDR1 as MNHEY and CDR2 as SVGAGI. The V end was cut by 11 bases, the J end by 0 bases, with 17 bases between. This CDR3 is built from 15 residues. Here the CDR3 reads CASKPQGRSGNTIYF. The CDR3 nucleotides are TGTGCCTCGAAGCCGCAGGGCCGCTCTGGAAACACCATATATTTT.

V gene TRBV6-5 combines with J gene TRBJ1-5; 7 bases align to TRBD1. Germline V CDR1 and CDR2: MNHEY, SVGAGI. The CDR3 has 15 amino acids. Losses at the gene ends were 6 bases for V and 5 bases for J; bases not matched to a gene: 10. The CDR3 loop reads CASRNKGAKDQPQHF. CDR3 sequence (DNA): TGTGCCAGCAGGAATAAGGGGGCGAAGGATCAGCCCCAGCATTTT.

The chain links TRBV9 to TRBJ2-3; TRBD1 matches at 9 bases. The CDR3 contains 15 residues. V lost 5 bases, J lost 3 bases, and 7 bases stayed unmatched. Germline loops: CDR1 SGDLS, CDR2 YYNGEE. This chain's CDR3 is CASSPWTGATDTQYF. The DNA for the CDR3 is TGTGCCAGCAGTCCCTGGACAGGGGCGACAGATACGCAGTATTTT. Supplemented by reference TRBV9 and TRBJ2-3, the full variable domain reads DSGVTQTPKHLITATGQRVTLRCSPRSGDLSVYWYQQSLDQGLQFLIQYYNGEERAKGNILERFSAQQFPDLHSELNLSSLELGDSALYFCASSPWTGATDTQYFGPGTRLTVL.

The chain carries TRBV28 and TRBJ2-4; a possible D gene is TRBD2 (7 bases). The CDR3 has 19 amino acids. The V end was cut by 4 bases, the J end by 0 bases, with 22 bases between. Germline assignment: CDR1 MDHEN and CDR2 SYDVKM. CDR3: CASSSIEGGIRVAKNIQYF. The CDR3 DNA reads as TGTGCCAGCAGTTCTATAGAGGGGGGGATTAGGGTAGCCAAAAACATTCAGTACTTC.

The V and J genes are TRBV4-1 and TRBJ2-3; 12 nucleotides align to TRBD2. The V gene's germline CDR1 is MGHRA and CDR2 YSYEKL. The CDR3 extends over 17 amino acids. The J segment lost 3 bases and the V segment lost 0 bases, leaving 4 bases of the junction unmatched. The CDR3 protein is CASSQDPTSGRTDTQYF. In DNA, the CDR3 is TGCGCCAGCAGCCAAGATCCGACTAGCGGGAGAACAGATACGCAGTATTTT.

This rearrangement joins TRBV5-1 to TRBJ2-7; TRBD1 matches at 7 bases. Germline-derived CDR1 and CDR2 are SGHRS and YFSETQ. The CDR3 is 12 residues long. Germline trimming cut 5 bases from V and 8 bases from J; bases unmatched to any gene: 7. For the CDR3, the DNA is TGCGCCAGCAGTTCCGGGACAGAGAAGCAGTACTTC. It yields the protein CASSSGTEKQYF.